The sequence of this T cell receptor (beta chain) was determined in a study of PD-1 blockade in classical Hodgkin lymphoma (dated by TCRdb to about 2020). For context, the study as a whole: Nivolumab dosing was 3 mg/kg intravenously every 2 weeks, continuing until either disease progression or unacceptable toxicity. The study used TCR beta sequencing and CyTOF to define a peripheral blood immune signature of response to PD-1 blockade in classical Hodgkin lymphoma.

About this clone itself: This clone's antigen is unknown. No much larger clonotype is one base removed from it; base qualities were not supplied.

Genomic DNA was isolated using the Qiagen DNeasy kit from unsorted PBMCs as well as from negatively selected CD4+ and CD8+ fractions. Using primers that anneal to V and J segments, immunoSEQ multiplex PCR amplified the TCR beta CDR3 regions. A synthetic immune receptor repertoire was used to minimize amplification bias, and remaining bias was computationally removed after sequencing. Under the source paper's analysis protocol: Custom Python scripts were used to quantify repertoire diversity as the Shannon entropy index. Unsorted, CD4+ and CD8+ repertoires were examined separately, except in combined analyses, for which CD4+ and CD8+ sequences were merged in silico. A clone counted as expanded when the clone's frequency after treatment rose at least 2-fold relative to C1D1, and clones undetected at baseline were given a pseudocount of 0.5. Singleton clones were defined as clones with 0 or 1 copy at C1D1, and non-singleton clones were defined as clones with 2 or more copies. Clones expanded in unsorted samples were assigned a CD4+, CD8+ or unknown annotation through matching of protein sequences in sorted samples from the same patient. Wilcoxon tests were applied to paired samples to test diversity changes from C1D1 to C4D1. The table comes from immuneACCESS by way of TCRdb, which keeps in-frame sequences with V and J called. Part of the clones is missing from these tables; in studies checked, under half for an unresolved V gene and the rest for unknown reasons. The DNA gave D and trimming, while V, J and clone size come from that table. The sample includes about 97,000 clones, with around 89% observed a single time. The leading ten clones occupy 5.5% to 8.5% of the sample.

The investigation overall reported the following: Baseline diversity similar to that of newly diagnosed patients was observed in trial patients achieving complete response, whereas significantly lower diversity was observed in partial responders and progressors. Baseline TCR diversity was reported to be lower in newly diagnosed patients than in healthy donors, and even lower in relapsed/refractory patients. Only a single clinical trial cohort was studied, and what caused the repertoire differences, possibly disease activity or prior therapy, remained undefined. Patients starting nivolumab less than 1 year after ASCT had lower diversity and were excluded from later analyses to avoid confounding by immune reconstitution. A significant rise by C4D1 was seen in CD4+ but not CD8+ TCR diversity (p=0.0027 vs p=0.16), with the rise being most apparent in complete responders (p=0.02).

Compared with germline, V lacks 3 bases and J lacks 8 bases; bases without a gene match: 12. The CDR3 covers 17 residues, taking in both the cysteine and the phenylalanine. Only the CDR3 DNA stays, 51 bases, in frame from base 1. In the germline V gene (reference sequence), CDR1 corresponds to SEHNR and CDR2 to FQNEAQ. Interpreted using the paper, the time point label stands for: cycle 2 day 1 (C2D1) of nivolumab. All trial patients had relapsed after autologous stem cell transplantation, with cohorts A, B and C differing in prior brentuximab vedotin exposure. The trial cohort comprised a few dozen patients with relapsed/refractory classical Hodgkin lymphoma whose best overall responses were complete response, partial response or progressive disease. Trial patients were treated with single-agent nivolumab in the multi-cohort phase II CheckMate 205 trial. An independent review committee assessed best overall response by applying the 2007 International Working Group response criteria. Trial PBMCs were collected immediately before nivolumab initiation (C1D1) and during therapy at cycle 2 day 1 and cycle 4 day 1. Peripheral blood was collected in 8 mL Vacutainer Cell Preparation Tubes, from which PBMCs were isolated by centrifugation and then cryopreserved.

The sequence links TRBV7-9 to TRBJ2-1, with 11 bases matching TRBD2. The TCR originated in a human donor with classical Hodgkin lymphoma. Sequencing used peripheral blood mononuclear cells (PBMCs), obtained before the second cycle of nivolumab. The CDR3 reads CASSFDETSGGGDEQFF. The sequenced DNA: TGTGCCAGCAGCTTTGACGAAACTAGCGGGGGCGGGGATGAGCAGTTCTTC.